Below, 18 T cell receptor beta chains from the same sample are listed, as sequenced in a study of T cells in Graves' hyperthyroidism and ophthalmopathy. Template material for amplifying TCR beta CDR3 regions consisted of RNA transcripts. Initially, a first-round RT-PCR of the TCR CDR3 employed the HTBI primer set. TCRdb analysed the multiplex PCR reads with MiXCR anew, one entry per CDR3 protein. The repertoire has approximately 600,000 distinct CDR3 sequences, 13% to 15% of them found once; the top ten carry roughly 7%. The sequenced material came from blood. These receptors originate from a woman under 30 with Graves' ophthalmopathy.

This clonotype occurred a few times. The V call is TRBV5-1, the J call TRBJ2-4; D not resolved. Germline loops: CDR1 SGHRS, CDR2 YFSETQ. With 0 bases removed from V and 11 bases from J, the gap between germline ends came to 12 bases. The CDR3 is made up of 13 amino acids. This chain's CDR3 is CASSLEQSRVQYF. The DNA for the CDR3 is TGCGCCAGCAGCTTGGAACAGTCAAGGGTTCAGTACTTC.

Many counts were recorded for this clonotype. This rearrangement joins TRBV5-8 to TRBJ2-1; maybe TRBD2 (6 bases). Trimming cost V 4 bases and J 5 bases, with 16 bases left between them. The CDR3 runs to 15 residues. Germline V gene data show CDR1 as SGHTS and CDR2 as YDEGEE. CDR3 loop: CASSLRGAGHNEQFF. The CDR3 coding sequence is TGTGCCAGCAGCCTCCGTGGAGCGGGCCACAATGAGCAGTTCTTC.

This clonotype has a count of ten or more. The chain combines TRBV6-1 with TRBJ2-1, with 9 bases that match TRBD2. This CDR3 is 16 amino acids long. Germline-derived CDR1 and CDR2 are MNHNS and SASEGT. J lost 2 bases, V lost 1 base, and 3 bases had no gene match. The CDR3 here is CASSEGAGGPYNEQFF. Written as DNA, the CDR3 is TGTGCCAGCAGTGAAGGGGCGGGAGGGCCCTACAATGAGCAGTTCTTC.

This clonotype has only a few counts. The chain combines TRBV30 with TRBJ2-7, with a weak D call TRBD1 (6 bases). Germline loops: CDR1 GTSNPN, CDR2 SVGIG (reference sequence). The CDR3 is 14 amino acids. V was clipped by 4 bases and J by 1 base, with 14 bases between them. CDR3 loop: CAWNRRQGSYEQYF. CDR3 coding DNA: TGTGCCTGGAATCGTCGGCAGGGGTCCTACGAGCAGTACTTC.

As for this clonotype: Possible read error: a much larger clone is one base away. J is TRBJ2-3 and V is TRBV10-3, with D perhaps matching TRBD2 (5 bases). Germline V gene data show CDR1 as ENHRY and CDR2 as SYGVKD. CDR3 length: 12 amino acids. The CDR3 spells CTISERADTQYF. For the CDR3, the DNA is TGTACCATCAGTGAGAGGGCAGATACGCAGTATTTT.

This clonotype was seen ten or more times. The chain carries TRBV2 and TRBJ2-5; 10 nucleotides line up with TRBD2. V gave up 7 bases and J gave up 1 base; unmatched junction bases: 6. The germline V gene has CDR1 SNHLY and CDR2 FYNNEI. The CDR3 covers 15 residues. The CDR3 DNA is TGTGCCAGCACCCCGGGACTAGCGACCCAAGAGACCCAGTACTTC. Translation: CASTPGLATQETQYF.

This clonotype was recorded many times. The chain carries TRBV2 and TRBJ2-3; D is undetermined. Germline CDR1 is SNHLY and CDR2 is FYNNEI. V was shortened by 1 base and J by 0 bases, with 5 bases between the two germline ends. The CDR3 is 14 residues long. CDR3 residues: CASSEGRSTDTQYF. CDR3 DNA sequence: TGTGCCAGCAGTGAAGGCAGGAGCACAGATACGCAGTATTTT.

The chain links TRBV7-2 to TRBJ2-3; possible D gene TRBD2, 6 bases. Germline V lookup: CDR1 SGHTA, CDR2 FQGNSA. CDR3 length equals 14 residues. The V end was cut by 7 bases, the J end by 2 bases, with 13 bases between. The CDR3 sequence: CASNTGLNTDTQYF. Here the CDR3 DNA reads TGTGCCAGCAACACCGGACTAAACACAGATACGCAGTATTTT. The full variable domain, rest sourced from reference TRBV7-2 and TRBJ2-3, is GAGVSQSPSNKVTEKGKDVELRCDPISGHTALYWYRQSLGQGLEFLIYFQGNSAPDKSGLPSDRFSAERTGGSVSTLTIQRTQQEDSAVYLCASNTGLNTDTQYFGPGTRLTVL.

This clonotype has a handful of counts. V usage is TRBV5-1 and J usage is TRBJ2-5; 12 positions agree with TRBD1. Germline assignment: CDR1 SGHRS and CDR2 YFSETQ. This CDR3 spans 15 amino acids. Unmatched junction bases numbered 6, after V lost 4 bases and J lost 5 bases. The CDR3 DNA reads TGCGCCAGCAGCCACGGGACAGGGGGCCGTGAGACCCAGTACTTC. This codes for CASSHGTGGRETQYF. Filled out from reference TRBV5-1 and TRBJ2-5, the complete variable domain reads KAGVTQTPRYLIKTRGQQVTLSCSPISGHRSVSWYQQTPGQGLQFLFEYFSETQRNKGNFPGRFSGRQFSNSRSEMNVSTLELGDSALYLCASSHGTGGRETQYFGPGTRLLVL.

As regards this clonotype: A read error is possible here, since a much larger clone lies one base away. The chain carries TRBV6-2 or TRBV6-3 and TRBJ2-1; D unclear. This CDR3 comprises 12 residues. Germline V gives CDR1 MNHEY, CDR2 SVGEGT. CDR3 residues: CASSFGLGEQLF. DNA for the CDR3: TGTGCCAGCAGTTTTGGCCTTGGTGAGCAGCTCTTC.

The chain has TRBV9 and TRBJ2-7; 10 nucleotides match TRBD1. The germline gives CDR1 SGDLS, CDR2 YYNGEE. The CDR3 loop spans 17 amino acids. Unmatched junction bases numbered 9, after V lost 1 base and J lost 2 bases. For the CDR3, the DNA is TGTGCCAGCAGCGTAATGGGCACCGGGACAGGGGCCTACGAGCAGTACTTC. Its protein product is CASSVMGTGTGAYEQYF.

Many counts were recorded for this clonotype. The chain is built from TRBV28 and TRBJ1-5; a weak D match, TRBD1 (5 bases). The CDR3 is 12 amino acids. CDR1 and CDR2 from the germline V gene are MDHEN and SYDVKM. Deletions cut 7 bases from V and 7 bases from J, with 11 bases between. The CDR3 loop is CASNMGRQPQHF. CDR3 DNA sequence: TGTGCCAGCAACATGGGGCGACAGCCCCAGCATTTT.

About this clonotype: A much larger clone sits a single nucleotide away, making a read error possible. J is TRBJ1-5 and V is TRBV7-9, with 8 bases matching TRBD1. The V segment lost 5 bases and the J segment 4 bases; nucleotides outside the gene matches: 10. This CDR3 is built from 16 residues. Germline V gives CDR1 SEHNR, CDR2 FQNEAQ (reference sequence). The CDR3 sequence is CASSEMTGDSNQPQHF. CDR3 DNA sequence: TGTGCCAGCAGCGAGATGACAGGGGATTCAAATCAGCCCCAGCATTTT.

The gene calls are TRBV2 and TRBJ2-1, with TRBD2 matching 15 bases. The CDR3 has 18 residues. In germline, CDR1 is SNHLY, CDR2 FYNNEI. With V trimmed by 7 bases and J by 1 base, 8 bases remained unmatched. The CDR3, as DNA: TGTGCCAGCATTCCTGGGACTAGCGGGAGGCCATCCTACAATGAGCAGTTCTTC. This encodes CASIPGTSGRPSYNEQFF.

At least ten counts were recorded for this clonotype. The V gene is TRBV2, the J gene TRBJ2-2; D is possibly TRBD1 (6 bases). Germline lookup yields CDR1 SNHLY and CDR2 FYNNEI. CDR3 length: 16 residues. V gave up 5 bases and J gave up 0 bases, with 13 bases separating them. CDR3 region: CASSLSGTTNTGELFF. The DNA of the CDR3 is TGTGCCAGCAGTCTTTCCGGGACAACGAACACCGGGGAGCTGTTTTTT.

This clonotype showed up just a few times. This chain uses TRBV7-9 with TRBJ2-7; D call uncertain. Germline CDR1 reads SEHNR; CDR2 reads FQNEAQ (reference sequence). The CDR3 spans 14 residues. V was shortened by 1 base and J by 2 bases, with 9 bases between the two germline ends. CDR3 in DNA: TGTGCCAGCAGCTTAGGTAATGACCCCTACGAGCAGTACTTC. Translation gives CASSLGNDPYEQYF.

In this sample, this clonotype turned up many times. V usage is TRBV30 and J usage is TRBJ2-4; perhaps TRBD2 as D (6 bases). The length of the CDR3 is 14 residues. Germline-derived CDR1 and CDR2 are GTSNPN and SVGIG (reference sequence). Trimming removed 2 bases from V and 4 bases from J, with 12 bases in between. The CDR3 DNA reads as TGTGCCTGGAGTATGCAGGGACTTAAAAACATTCAGTACTTC. Residues: CAWSMQGLKNIQYF.

This clonotype was counted many times. V and J are TRBV3-1 and TRBJ2-1; tentative D call: TRBD2 (5 bases). V dropped 1 base and J dropped 3 bases, with 13 bases sitting between them. The CDR3 is 16 amino acids. Per the germline V gene, CDR1 is LGHDT and CDR2 is YNNKEL (reference sequence). The CDR3 sequence is CASSQVGSGVYNEQFF. The CDR3, as DNA: TGTGCCAGCAGCCAAGTTGGGAGCGGCGTCTACAATGAGCAGTTCTTC.